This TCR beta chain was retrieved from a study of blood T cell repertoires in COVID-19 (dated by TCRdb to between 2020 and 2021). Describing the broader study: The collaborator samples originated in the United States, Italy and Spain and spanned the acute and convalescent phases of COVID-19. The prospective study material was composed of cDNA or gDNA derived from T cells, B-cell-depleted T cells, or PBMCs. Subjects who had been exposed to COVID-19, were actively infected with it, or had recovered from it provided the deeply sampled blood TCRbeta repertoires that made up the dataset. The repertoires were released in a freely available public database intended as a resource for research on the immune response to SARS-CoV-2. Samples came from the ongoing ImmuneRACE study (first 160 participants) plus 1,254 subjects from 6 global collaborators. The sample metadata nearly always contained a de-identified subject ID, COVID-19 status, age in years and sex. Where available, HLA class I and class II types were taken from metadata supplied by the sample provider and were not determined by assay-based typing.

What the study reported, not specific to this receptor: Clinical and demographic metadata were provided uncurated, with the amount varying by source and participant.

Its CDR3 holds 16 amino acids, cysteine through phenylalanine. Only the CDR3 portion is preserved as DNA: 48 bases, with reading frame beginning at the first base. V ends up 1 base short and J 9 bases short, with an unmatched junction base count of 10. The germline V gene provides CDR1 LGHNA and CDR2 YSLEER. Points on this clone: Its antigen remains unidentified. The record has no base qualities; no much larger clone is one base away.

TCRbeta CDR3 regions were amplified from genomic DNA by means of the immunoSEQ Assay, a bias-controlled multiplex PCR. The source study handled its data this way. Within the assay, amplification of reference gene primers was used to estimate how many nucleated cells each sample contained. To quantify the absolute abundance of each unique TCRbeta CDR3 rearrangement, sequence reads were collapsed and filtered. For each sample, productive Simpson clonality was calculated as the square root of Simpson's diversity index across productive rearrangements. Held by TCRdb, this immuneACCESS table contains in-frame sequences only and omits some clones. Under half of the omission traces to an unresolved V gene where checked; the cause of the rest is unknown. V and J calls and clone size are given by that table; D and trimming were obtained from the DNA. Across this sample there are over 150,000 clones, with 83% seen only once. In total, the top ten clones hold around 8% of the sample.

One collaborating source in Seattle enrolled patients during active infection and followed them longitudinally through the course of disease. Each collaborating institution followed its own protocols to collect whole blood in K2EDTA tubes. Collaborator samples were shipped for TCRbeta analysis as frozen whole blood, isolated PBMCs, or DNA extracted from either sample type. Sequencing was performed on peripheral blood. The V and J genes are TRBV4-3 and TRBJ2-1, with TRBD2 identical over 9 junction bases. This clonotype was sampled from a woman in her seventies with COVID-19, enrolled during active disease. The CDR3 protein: CASSQAGSGSLVEQFF. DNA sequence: TGCGCCAGCAGCCAAGCGGGTAGCGGGAGTTTGGTTGAGCAGTTCTTC.